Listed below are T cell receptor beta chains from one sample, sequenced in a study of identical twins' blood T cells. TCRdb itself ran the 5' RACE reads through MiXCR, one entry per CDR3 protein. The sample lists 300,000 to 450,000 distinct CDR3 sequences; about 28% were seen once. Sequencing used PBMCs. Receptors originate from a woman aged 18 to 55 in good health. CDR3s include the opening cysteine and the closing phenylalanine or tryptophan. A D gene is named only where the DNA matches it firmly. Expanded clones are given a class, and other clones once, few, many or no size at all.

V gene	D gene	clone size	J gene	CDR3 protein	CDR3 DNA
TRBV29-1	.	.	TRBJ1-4	CSALDRWEKLFF	TGCAGCGCCCTTGACAGATGGGAAAAACTGTTTTTT
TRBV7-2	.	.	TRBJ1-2	CASSLDSVYGYTF	TGTGCCAGCAGCTTAGACAGTGTCTATGGCTACACCTTC
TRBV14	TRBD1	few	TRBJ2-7	CASSQVTGGIHEHYF	TGTGCCAGCAGCCAAGTAACAGGGGGCATCCACGAGCATTACTTC
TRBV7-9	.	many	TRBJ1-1	CASGDPEQLEPNTEAFF	TGTGCCAGCGGGGACCCCGAACAATTGGAGCCGAACACTGAAGCTTTCTTT
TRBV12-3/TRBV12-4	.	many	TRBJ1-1	CAILRRATNTEAFF	TGTGCCATCCTTAGGAGGGCAACGAACACTGAAGCTTTCTTT
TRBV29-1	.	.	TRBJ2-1	CSVEDRGLYEQFF	TGCAGCGTTGAAGATCGGGGCCTGTATGAGCAGTTCTTC
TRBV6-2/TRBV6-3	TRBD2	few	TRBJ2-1	CASKLAGAYNEQFF	TGTGCCAGCAAGCTAGCGGGGGCTTACAATGAGCAGTTCTTC
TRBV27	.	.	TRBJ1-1	CASGWYGKNTEAFF	TGTGCCAGCGGTTGGTACGGGAAGAACACTGAAGCTTTCTTT
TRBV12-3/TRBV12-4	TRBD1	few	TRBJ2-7	CASSPGGDVSYEQYF	TGTGCCAGCAGTCCAGGGGGCGATGTCTCCTACGAGCAGTACTTC
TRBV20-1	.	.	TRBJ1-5	CSARPTGQWDQPQHF	TGCAGTGCTAGACCTACAGGGCAATGGGATCAGCCCCAGCATTTT
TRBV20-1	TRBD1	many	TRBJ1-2	CSARDMAGGLKRGYTF	TGCAGTGCTAGAGATATGGCAGGGGGCCTGAAACGCGGCTACACCTTC
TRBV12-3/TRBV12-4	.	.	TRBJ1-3	CASSLVLRVGGANTIYF	TGTGCCAGCAGTTTAGTTTTAAGGGTTGGCGGGGCCAACACCATATATTTT
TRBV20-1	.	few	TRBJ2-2	CSAGLNANTGELFF	TGCAGTGCTGGCCTAAACGCAAACACCGGGGAGCTGTTTTTT
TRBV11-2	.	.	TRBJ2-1	CAGSFRPTQQFF	TGTGCCGGCAGCTTCCGGCCGACCCAGCAGTTCTTC
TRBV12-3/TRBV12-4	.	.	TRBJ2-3	CASSFLVSDTQYF	TGTGCCAGCAGTTTTCTAGTCTCAGATACGCAGTATTTT
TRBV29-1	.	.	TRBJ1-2	CSADLLVGISAGYTF	TGCAGCGCCGATTTATTGGTGGGGATATCGGCGGGCTACACCTTC
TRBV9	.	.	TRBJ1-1	CASREGESTEAFF	TGTGCCAGCAGGGAGGGGGAGAGTACTGAAGCTTTCTTT
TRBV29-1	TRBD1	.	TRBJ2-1	CSVDSDRGNEQFF	TGCAGCGTTGACAGTGACAGGGGCAATGAGCAGTTCTTC
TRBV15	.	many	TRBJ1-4	CATSRQGSGEKLFF	TGTGCCACCAGCAGACAGGGTTCGGGTGAAAAACTGTTTTTT
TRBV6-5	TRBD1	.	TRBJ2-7	CASSGAGTGVYEQYF	TGTGCCAGCAGTGGAGCCGGGACAGGGGTCTACGAGCAGTACTTC
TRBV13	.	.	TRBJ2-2	CASSSDRRTNTGELFF	TGTGCCAGCAGCTCCGACAGGCGAACTAACACCGGGGAGCTGTTTTTT
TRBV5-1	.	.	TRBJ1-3	CASSLGTVSGNTIYF	TGCGCCAGCAGTTTGGGTACAGTCTCTGGAAACACCATATATTTT
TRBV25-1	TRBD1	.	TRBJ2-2	CASSDEGQRTGELFF	TGTGCCAGCAGTGATGAGGGACAGAGGACCGGGGAGCTGTTTTTT
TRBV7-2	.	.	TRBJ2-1	CASSLIPEQFF	TGTGCCAGCAGCTTGATCCCTGAGCAGTTCTTC
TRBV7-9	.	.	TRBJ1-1	CASSLLGANPPFF	TGTGCCAGCAGCTTACTGGGGGCCAACCCCCCTTTCTTT
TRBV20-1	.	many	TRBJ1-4	CSAVNVATNEKLFF	TGCAGTGCCGTAAACGTCGCAACTAATGAAAAACTGTTTTTT
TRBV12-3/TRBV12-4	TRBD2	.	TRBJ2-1	CASSPGLAGGAERFF	TGTGCCAGCAGCCCTGGACTAGCGGGGGGAGCTGAGCGGTTCTTC
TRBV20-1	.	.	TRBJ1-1	CSARESREAFF	TGCAGTGCTAGAGAGTCCCGGGAAGCTTTCTTT
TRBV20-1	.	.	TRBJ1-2	CSAELGQTNYGYTF	TGCAGTGCCGAACTTGGACAGACTAACTATGGCTACACCTTC
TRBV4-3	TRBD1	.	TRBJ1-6	CASSQEWTGVNSPLHF	TGCGCCAGCAGCCAAGAGTGGACAGGGGTCAATTCACCCCTCCACTTT
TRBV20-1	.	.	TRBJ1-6	CSAEQGNSPLHF	TGCAGTGCAGAGCAGGGGAATTCACCCCTCCACTTT
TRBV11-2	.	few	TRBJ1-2	CASTPGRRGGGYTF	TGTGCCAGCACACCCGGACGGAGGGGTGGCGGCTACACCTTC
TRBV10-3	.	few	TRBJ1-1	CAISDIPAGAFF	TGTGCCATCAGTGACATTCCGGCGGGAGCTTTCTTT
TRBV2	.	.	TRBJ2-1	CASKRGDEQFF	TGTGCCAGCAAGAGAGGAGATGAGCAGTTCTTC
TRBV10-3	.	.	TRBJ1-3	CAITPEGYSGNTIYF	TGTGCCATCACCCCCGAGGGCTACTCTGGAAACACCATATATTTT
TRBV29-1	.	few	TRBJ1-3	CSAKSSGNTIYF	TGCAGCGCAAAGAGCTCTGGAAACACCATATATTTT
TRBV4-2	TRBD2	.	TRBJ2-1	CASSQERTSANNEQFF	TGTGCCAGCAGCCAAGAAAGGACTAGCGCTAACAATGAGCAGTTCTTC
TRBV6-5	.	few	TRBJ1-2	CASSMGGQSNYGYTF	TGTGCCAGCAGTATGGGAGGGCAGAGTAACTATGGCTACACCTTC
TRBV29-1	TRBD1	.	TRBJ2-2	CSVANPGQGHIGELFF	TGCAGCGTTGCTAATCCGGGACAGGGGCATATCGGGGAGCTGTTTTTT
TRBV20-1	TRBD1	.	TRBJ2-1	CSARRQGGAYNEQFF	TGCAGTGCTAGGAGACAGGGTGGCGCCTACAATGAGCAGTTCTTC
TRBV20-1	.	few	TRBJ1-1	CSATAGGRRAEAFF	TGCAGTGCTACAGCTGGGGGGCGAAGAGCTGAAGCTTTCTTT
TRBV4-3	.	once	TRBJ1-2	CAGSQEIMSGRLYGYTF	TGCGCCGGCAGCCAAGAAATAATGTCCGGACGGCTCTATGGCTACACCTTC
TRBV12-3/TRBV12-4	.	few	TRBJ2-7	CASSLAASEQYF	TGTGCCAGCAGTTTAGCCGCTAGCGAGCAGTACTTC
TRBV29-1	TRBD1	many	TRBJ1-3	CSVGETGRGNTIYF	TGCAGCGTTGGCGAGACAGGGAGAGGAAACACCATATATTTT
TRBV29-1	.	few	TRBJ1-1	CSVPPGAMNTEAFF	TGCAGCGTCCCGCCAGGGGCCATGAACACTGAAGCTTTCTTT
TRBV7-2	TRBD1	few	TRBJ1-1	CASSLQGAGSTEAFF	TGTGCCAGCAGCTTACAGGGGGCAGGCAGCACTGAAGCTTTCTTT
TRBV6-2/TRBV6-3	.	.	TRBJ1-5	CASSSVGGYSNQPQHF	TGTGCCAGCAGCTCGGTAGGGGGGTATAGCAATCAGCCCCAGCATTTT
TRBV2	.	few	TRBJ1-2	CASREQGFYGYTF	TGTGCCAGCAGGGAACAGGGATTTTATGGCTACACCTTC
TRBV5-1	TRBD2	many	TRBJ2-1	CASSLGTSGNYNEQFF	TGCGCCAGCAGCTTGGGAACTAGCGGGAACTACAATGAGCAGTTCTTC
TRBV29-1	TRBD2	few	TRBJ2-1	CSVVGTSAPTSSYNEQFF	TGCAGCGTTGTAGGGACTAGCGCACCAACCAGCTCCTACAATGAGCAGTTCTTC
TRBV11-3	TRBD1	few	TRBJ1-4	CASSIRTGGNEKLFF	TGTGCCAGCAGCATCCGGACAGGCGGAAATGAAAAACTGTTTTTT
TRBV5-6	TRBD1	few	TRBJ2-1	CASSPGQLYNEQFF	TGTGCCAGCAGCCCGGGACAGCTGTACAATGAGCAGTTCTTC
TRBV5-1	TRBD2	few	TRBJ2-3	CASSGLAGSEDTQYF	TGCGCCAGCAGCGGGTTAGCGGGATCTGAAGATACGCAGTATTTT
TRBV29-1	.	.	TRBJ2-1	CSAARVVGGRNEQFF	TGCAGCGCTGCGAGGGTAGTGGGAGGAAGAAATGAGCAGTTCTTC
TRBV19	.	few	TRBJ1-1	CASSIVARSTEAFF	TGTGCCAGTAGTATAGTTGCCAGGAGCACTGAAGCTTTCTTT
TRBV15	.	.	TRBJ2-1	CATSRAGPYNEQFF	TGTGCCACCAGCAGAGCGGGCCCTTACAATGAGCAGTTCTTC
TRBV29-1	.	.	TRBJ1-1	CSVAPLIRNTEAFF	TGCAGCGTTGCCCCCCTGATCAGGAACACTGAAGCTTTCTTT
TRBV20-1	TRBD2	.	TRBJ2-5	CSARDRQAGGTQYF	TGCAGTGCTAGAGATCGGCAGGCGGGAGGGACCCAGTACTTC
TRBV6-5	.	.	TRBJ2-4	CASRTPRTENIQYF	TGTGCCAGCAGAACACCCCGGACAGAAAACATTCAGTACTTC